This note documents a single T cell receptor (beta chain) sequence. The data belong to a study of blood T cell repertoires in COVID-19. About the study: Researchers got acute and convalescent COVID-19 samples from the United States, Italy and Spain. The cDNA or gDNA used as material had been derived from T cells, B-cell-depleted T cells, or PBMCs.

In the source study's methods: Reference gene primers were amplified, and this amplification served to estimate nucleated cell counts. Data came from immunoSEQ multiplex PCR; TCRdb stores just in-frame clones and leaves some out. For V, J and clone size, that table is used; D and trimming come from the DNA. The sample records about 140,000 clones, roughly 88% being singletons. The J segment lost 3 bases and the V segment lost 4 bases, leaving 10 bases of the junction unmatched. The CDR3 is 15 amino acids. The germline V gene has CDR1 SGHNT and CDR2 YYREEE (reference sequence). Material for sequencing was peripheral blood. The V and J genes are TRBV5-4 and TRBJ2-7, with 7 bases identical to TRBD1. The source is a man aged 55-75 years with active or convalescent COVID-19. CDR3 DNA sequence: TGTGCCAGCAGCCGAGGGACAGACGTTAGCTACGAGCAGTACTTC. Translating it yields CASSRGTDVSYEQYF.